Reported below is one T cell receptor (beta chain). The antigen remains unidentified. The sample is drawn from a study of OX40 agonist ivuxolimab in advanced cancers. About the study: Those enrolled were approximately 78% male, with a mean age of about 60 years and ages from about 20 to 85.

General observations from the study: Among the least clonally expanded were partial responders at 0.1-3.0 mg/kg.

Profiled with immunoSEQ multiplex PCR; TCRdb holds only in-frame clones, not every one. The data contain around 35,000 clones, around 81% of them singletons. The CDR3 has 17 amino acids. CDR1 is SGHKS and CDR2 is YYEKEE in the germline V gene (reference sequence). The ends were cut back, 4 bases at V and 6 bases at J, with 24 bases in the middle. The material sequenced was CD4+ or CD8+ T cells sorted from blood, taken in a trial of the OX40 agonist ivuxolimab. The sequence was obtained from an adult with an advanced solid tumor such as melanoma, head and neck, liver or kidney cancer. The rearrangement links TRBV5-5 to TRBJ2-3; a weak D match, TRBD2 (5 bases). In DNA form, the CDR3 reads TGTGCCAGCAGCCCTGCCACCGTACTGGCGAGGGCGGATACGCAGTATTTT. This translates into CASSPATVLARADTQYF.